One and the same sample provided the 28 T cell receptor beta chains below, sequenced in a study of OX40 agonist ivuxolimab in advanced cancers. This table comes from immunoSEQ multiplex PCR, and its TCRdb copy is limited to in-frame clones, with some not included. The repertoire has fewer than 90,000 clones, roughly nine tenths of them found once; the top ten carry 0.19%. Sequences were derived from CD4+ or CD8+ T cells sorted from blood, sampled in a trial of the OX40 agonist ivuxolimab. The receptor source for this set is an adult with an advanced solid tumor such as melanoma, head and neck, liver or kidney cancer.

V and J are TRBV7-3 and TRBJ2-3; TRBD2 might be the D (6 bases). The V gene's germline CDR1 is SGHTA and CDR2 FQGTGA. Trimming took 6 bases from V and 0 from J, leaving 7 bases between them. CDR3 length: 13 residues. For the CDR3, the DNA is TGTGCCAGCAGTGGAGGGAGCACAGATACGCAGTATTTT. It translates to CASSGGSTDTQYF. Drawing the rest from reference TRBV7-3 and TRBJ2-3, the complete variable domain is GAGVSQTPSNKVTEKGKYVELRCDPISGHTALYWYRQSLGQGPEFLIYFQGTGAADDSGLPNDRFFAVRPEGSVSTLKIQRTERGDSAVYLCASSGGSTDTQYFGPGTRLTVL.

This clone is a singleton in its sample. The genes are TRBV28 and TRBJ1-1; D may be TRBD1 (5 bases). The germline V and J ends were trimmed by 5 bases and 5 bases, with 21 bases remaining between them. CDR1 and CDR2 from the germline V gene are MDHEN and SYDVKM. The CDR3 covers 16 residues. CDR3 DNA: TGTGCCAGCAGTCCGACCTGGGGCTCCTTTTTTACTGAAGCTTTCTTT. Translation: CASSPTWGSFFTEAFF.

The chain employs TRBV5-1 and TRBJ2-5; possibly TRBD2 for D (5 bases). V lost 6 bases and J 0 bases, leaving 9 bases between the germline ends. Germline CDR1 is SGHRS and CDR2 is YFSETQ. This CDR3 region has 13 residues. This chain's CDR3 is CASNGGYQETQYF. The DNA of the CDR3 is TGCGCCAGCAATGGCGGGTACCAAGAGACCCAGTACTTC.

V gene TRBV2 combines with J gene TRBJ2-3, with 7 bases matching TRBD2. CDR3 size: 13 residues. Germline V gene data show CDR1 as SNHLY and CDR2 as FYNNEI. V dropped 10 bases and J dropped 0; count of bases not matched to a gene: 4. The CDR3 region is CATGGPSTDTQYF. CDR3 coding DNA: TGTGCCACGGGGGGTCCTAGCACAGATACGCAGTATTTT. The full variable domain, with the rest looked up from reference TRBV2 and TRBJ2-3, is EPEVTQTPSHQVTQMGQEVILRCVPISNHLYFYWYRQILGQKVEFLVSFYNNEISEKSEIFDDQFSVERPDGSNFTLKIRSTKLEDSAMYFCATGGPSTDTQYFGPGTRLTVL.

V is TRBV7-2 and J is TRBJ2-1; 9 bases line up with TRBD1. Germline lookup yields CDR1 SGHTA and CDR2 FQGNSA. J was trimmed by 14 bases and V by 5 bases; bases with no gene match: 4. This CDR3 has 11 amino acids. The CDR3 DNA sequence: TGTGCCAGCAGCCTAGGGACAGGGAAGTTCTTC. Encoded protein: CASSLGTGKFF.

The V call is TRBV6-5, the J call TRBJ1-6, with D unresolved. Trimming took off 2 bases at V and 7 bases at J, with 12 bases between the two ends. The CDR3 covers 15 residues. Germline loops: CDR1 MNHEY, CDR2 SVGAGI. The CDR3 DNA sequence: TGTGCCAGCAGTTACGGTATGGTGGGGAATTCACCCCTCCACTTT. Protein sequence: CASSYGMVGNSPLHF.

The rearrangement links TRBV15 to TRBJ1-2, with a weak D call TRBD1 (5 bases). This CDR3 has 14 amino acids. Trimming took 5 bases from V and 6 from J, leaving 16 bases between them. Germline V CDR1 and CDR2: LNHNV, YYDKDF (reference sequence). CDR3 sequence (DNA): TGTGCCACCAGCCCCATAGGGGAGGGGAATGGCTACACCTTC. Protein product: CATSPIGEGNGYTF.

This chain links TRBV5-1 with TRBJ2-7; TRBD2 might be the D (6 bases). CDR1 is SGHRS, CDR2 YFSETQ, per germline. The germline V and J ends were trimmed by 4 bases and 6 bases, with 17 bases remaining between them. The CDR3 loop spans 14 amino acids. The CDR3 DNA reads as TGCGCCAGCAGCGGGCCGGGGGTTGGGCTCGAGCAGTACTTC. Encoded protein: CASSGPGVGLEQYF. Variable domain in full (rest from reference TRBV5-1 and TRBJ2-7): KAGVTQTPRYLIKTRGQQVTLSCSPISGHRSVSWYQQTPGQGLQFLFEYFSETQRNKGNFPGRFSGRQFSNSRSEMNVSTLELGDSALYLCASSGPGVGLEQYFGPGTRLTVT.

This chain uses TRBV2 with TRBJ1-1; D unresolved. The ends were cut back, 7 bases at V and 11 bases at J, with 17 bases in the middle. Germline values: CDR1 SNHLY, CDR2 FYNNEI. CDR3 length: 12 amino acids. The CDR3 spells CASTLTAVRAFF. In nucleotides, the CDR3 is TGTGCCAGCACCCTGACGGCGGTTCGGGCTTTCTTT.

The chain recombines TRBV7-3 with TRBJ2-5; no reliable D call. This CDR3 has 15 residues. Germline V lookup: CDR1 SGHTA, CDR2 FQGTGA. Trimming cost V 1 base and J 5 bases, with 14 bases left between them. CDR3 sequence reads: CASSLKPSLRETQYF. The CDR3 DNA sequence: TGTGCCAGCAGCTTAAAACCCAGTCTTAGGGAGACCCAGTACTTC.

This clone was picked up one time. The chain has TRBV5-1 and TRBJ2-3; TRBD2 aligns across 8 bases. The ends lost 5 bases at V and 0 bases at J; junction bases unmatched: 11. This CDR3 comprises 17 residues. Germline V gene data show CDR1 as SGHRS and CDR2 as YFSETQ. This CDR3 reads CASRELLTSGSTDTQYF. The DNA of the CDR3 is TGCGCCAGCAGGGAACTTCTTACTAGCGGAAGCACAGATACGCAGTATTTT.

The chain carries TRBV27 and TRBJ2-4, with a possible D match to TRBD2 (6 bases). The CDR3 contains 16 residues. V gave up 1 base and J gave up 0 bases, with 10 bases separating them. Germline CDR1 MNHEY, CDR2 SMNVEV (reference sequence). The chain's CDR3 is CASSLFRDLAKNIQYF. In DNA, the CDR3 is TGTGCCAGCAGTTTATTTCGGGACTTAGCCAAAAACATTCAGTACTTC.

The chain carries TRBV6-5 and TRBJ1-6, with D possibly matching TRBD1 (5 bases). The CDR3 totals 14 residues. The germline V gene encodes CDR1 MNHEY and CDR2 SVGAGI. The germline V and J ends were trimmed by 6 bases and 7 bases, with 13 bases remaining between them. The CDR3 region is CASSTGTANSPLHF. Here the CDR3 DNA reads TGTGCCAGCAGCACCGGGACTGCAAATTCACCCCTCCACTTT.

The J gene is TRBJ2-5, the V gene TRBV29-1; TRBD2 matches at 13 bases. V lost 7 bases, J lost 4 bases, and 9 bases stayed unmatched. CDR1 is SQVTM and CDR2 is ANQGSEA in the germline V gene. The CDR3 contains 15 residues. The CDR3 loop reads CSAVLAGGPPETQYF. Here the CDR3 DNA reads TGCAGCGCCGTACTAGCGGGGGGGCCTCCAGAGACCCAGTACTTC.

This clone was seen a handful of times. The chain couples TRBV29-1 to TRBJ1-1; D is unclear. Trimming took off 2 bases at V and 9 bases at J, with 19 bases between the two ends. In germline, CDR1 is SQVTM, CDR2 ANQGSEA. This CDR3 contains 14 residues. The CDR3 DNA is TGCAGCGTTGAATCCAGCACGTCTGGGAGGAAAGCTTTCTTT. Its translation is CSVESSTSGRKAFF.

CDR3 DNA sequence: TGTGCCAGTAGTATCGGGCAGGGGGCAACTAATGAAAAACTGTTTTTT. Translation gives CASSIGQGATNEKLFF. The genes are TRBV19 and TRBJ1-4, with 7 positions matching TRBD1. This CDR3 contains 16 residues. The ends lost 3 bases at V and 0 bases at J; junction bases unmatched: 4. Looked up from germline, CDR1 is LNHDA and CDR2 is SQIVND (reference sequence).

The rearrangement links TRBV6-5 to TRBJ2-1, with 8 bases matching TRBD2. From germline, CDR1 is MNHEY and CDR2 SVGAGI. After removal of 6 bases from V and 2 bases from J, the junction contained 6 bases not matched to a gene. The CDR3 consists of 15 residues. CDR3 sequence reads: CASRIHSGTYNEQFF. The CDR3 DNA sequence: TGTGCCAGCAGGATCCATAGCGGGACCTACAATGAGCAGTTCTTC.

This sequence joins TRBV6-5 and TRBJ2-1; unclear D gene. The CDR3 has 13 residues. Trimming pared 6 bases from V and 10 bases from J, leaving 16 bases between. Germline CDR1 reads MNHEY; CDR2 reads SVGAGI. CDR3 in amino acids: CASSTRGHGEQFF. The DNA of the CDR3 is TGTGCCAGCAGCACCCGAGGCCACGGAGAGCAGTTCTTC.

V and J are TRBV2 and TRBJ2-3; TRBD2 is a possible D gene (6 bases). Trimming stripped 4 bases from V and 5 bases from J, with 10 bases between. This CDR3 has 13 residues. Germline V gene sequence: CDR1 SNHLY, CDR2 FYNNEI. CDR3 nucleotide sequence: TGTGCCAGCAGTGGGGGGGTCGGAGATACGCAGTATTTT. Amino acid sequence: CASSGGVGDTQYF.

V and J are TRBV10-3 and TRBJ2-5, with 9 bases that match TRBD1. Looked up from germline, CDR1 is ENHRY and CDR2 is SYGVKD. Trimming took 0 bases from V and 2 from J; bases not matched to a gene: 4. CDR3 size: 16 residues. The CDR3 loop is CAISESGTGSQETQYF. The CDR3 region has the DNA TGTGCCATCAGTGAGTCCGGGACAGGGTCACAAGAGACCCAGTACTTC.

In the case of this clone: Relative to the germline gene, one junction end is altered; a read error may explain this. The same CDR3 is also encoded by other DNA sequences in this sample. The chain recombines TRBV19 with TRBJ2-1, with D possibly matching TRBD2 (6 bases). CDR3 size: 13 residues. Germline loops: CDR1 LNHDA, CDR2 SQIVND (reference sequence). The CDR3 loop reads CASSRSAGNEQFF. In DNA, the CDR3 is TGTGCTAGTAGTAGGTCAGCGGGCAATGAGCAGTTCTTC.

This chain connects TRBV5-3 to TRBJ2-7, with D perhaps assigned TRBD1 or TRBD2 (5 bases each). TRBV5-3 is an ORF; its function is uncertain. The V and J ends lost 8 bases and 0 bases respectively, with 15 bases between them. The CDR3 sequence is 14 residues long. Here the CDR3 reads CARPGQRSSYEQYV. The CDR3 DNA follows: TGTGCCAGGCCGGGGCAGAGGAGCTCCTACGAGCAGTACGTC.

J is TRBJ2-5 and V is TRBV2; possibly TRBD1 or TRBD2 for D (5 bases each). With 4 bases removed from V and 0 bases from J, the gap between germline ends came to 9 bases. This CDR3 is built from 14 residues. Germline V gene data show CDR1 as SNHLY and CDR2 as FYNNEI. CDR3 amino acids: CASSAGRNQETQYF. The DNA of the CDR3 is TGTGCCAGCAGTGCGGGACGTAACCAAGAGACCCAGTACTTC. Based on the CDR3 plus reference TRBV2 and TRBJ2-5, the full variable domain is EPEVTQTPSHQVTQMGQEVILRCVPISNHLYFYWYRQILGQKVEFLVSFYNNEISEKSEIFDDQFSVERPDGSNFTLKIRSTKLEDSAMYFCASSAGRNQETQYFGPGTRLLVL.

V and J are TRBV11-2 and TRBJ1-1; D uncertain. V was clipped by 5 bases and J by 4 bases, with 17 bases between them. The CDR3 runs to 15 residues. Germline V gene sequence: CDR1 SGHAT, CDR2 FQNNGV. The CDR3 spells CASSPSAGIPTEAFF. DNA of the CDR3: TGTGCCAGCAGCCCCAGCGCAGGAATCCCCACTGAAGCTTTCTTT.

The gene calls are TRBV9 and TRBJ2-2, with D hard to call. CDR1 SGDLS and CDR2 YYNGEE come from the germline V gene. Deletions cut 5 bases from V and 1 base from J, with 6 bases between. This CDR3 is 13 amino acids long. The chain's CDR3 is CASSSRNTGELFF. The DNA of the CDR3 is TGTGCCAGCAGTTCACGGAACACCGGGGAGCTGTTTTTT.

This sequence joins TRBV15 and TRBJ2-7; D gene uncertain. V lost 1 base, J lost 1 base, and 8 bases lay in between. This CDR3 has 14 amino acids. Germline assignment: CDR1 LNHNV and CDR2 YYDKDF (reference sequence). The CDR3 DNA reads TGTGCCACCAGCAGAGGTGGAAGTTCCTACGAGCAGTACGTC. This codes for CATSRGGSSYEQYV.

This chain joins TRBV2 and TRBJ1-2; the D gene is possibly TRBD1 (5 bases). Germline lookup yields CDR1 SNHLY and CDR2 FYNNEI. V dropped 7 bases and J dropped 4 bases, with 19 bases sitting between them. CDR3 length: 15 residues. The CDR3 is CASIGQGMGGYGYTF. The CDR3 DNA sequence: TGTGCCAGCATTGGACAAGGAATGGGTGGCTATGGCTACACCTTC.

V gene TRBV9 combines with J gene TRBJ2-7; tentatively, D is TRBD1 (6 bases). This CDR3 is 15 amino acids long. Germline V lookup: CDR1 SGDLS, CDR2 YYNGEE. V lost 4 bases and J 3 bases, leaving 17 bases between the germline ends. CDR3 in amino acids: CASSRQAEGLYEQYF. The CDR3 bases are TGTGCCAGCAGCCGACAGGCCGAAGGGCTCTACGAGCAGTACTTC.